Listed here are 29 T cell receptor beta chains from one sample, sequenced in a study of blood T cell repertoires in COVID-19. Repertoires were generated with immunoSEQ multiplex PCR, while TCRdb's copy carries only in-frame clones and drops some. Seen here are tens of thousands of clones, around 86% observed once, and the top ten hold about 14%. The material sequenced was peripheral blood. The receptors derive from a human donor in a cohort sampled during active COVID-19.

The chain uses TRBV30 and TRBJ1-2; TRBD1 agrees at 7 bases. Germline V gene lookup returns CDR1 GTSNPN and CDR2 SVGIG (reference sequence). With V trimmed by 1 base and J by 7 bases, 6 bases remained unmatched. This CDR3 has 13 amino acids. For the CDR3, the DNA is TGTGCCTGGAGTGCAGGGGGTCTTGGTGGCTACACCTTC. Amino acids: CAWSAGGLGGYTF.

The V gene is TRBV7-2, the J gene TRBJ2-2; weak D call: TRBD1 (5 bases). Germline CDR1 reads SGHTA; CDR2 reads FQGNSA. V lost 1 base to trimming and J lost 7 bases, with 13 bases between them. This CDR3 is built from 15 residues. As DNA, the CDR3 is TGTGCCAGCAGCTTAGGAACAGGTCTAGGCGGGGAGCTGTTTTTT. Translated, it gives CASSLGTGLGGELFF. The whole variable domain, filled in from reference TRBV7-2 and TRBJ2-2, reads GAGVSQSPSNKVTEKGKDVELRCDPISGHTALYWYRQSLGQGLEFLIYFQGNSAPDKSGLPSDRFSAERTGGSVSTLTIQRTQQEDSAVYLCASSLGTGLGGELFFGEGSRLTVL.

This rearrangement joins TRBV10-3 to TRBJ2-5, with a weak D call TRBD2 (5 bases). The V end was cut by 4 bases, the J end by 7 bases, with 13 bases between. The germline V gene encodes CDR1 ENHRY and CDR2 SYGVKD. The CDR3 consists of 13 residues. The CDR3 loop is CAISGEGLGTQYF. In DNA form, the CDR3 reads TGTGCCATCAGTGGAGAGGGTCTTGGGACCCAGTACTTC.

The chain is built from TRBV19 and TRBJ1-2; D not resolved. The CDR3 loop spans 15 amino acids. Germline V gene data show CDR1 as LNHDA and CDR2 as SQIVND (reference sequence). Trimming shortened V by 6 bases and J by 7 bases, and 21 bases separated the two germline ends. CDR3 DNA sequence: TGTGCCAGTAGAAGTCCCCTGGAGGGAAAGCGTGGCTACACCTTC. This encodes CASRSPLEGKRGYTF.

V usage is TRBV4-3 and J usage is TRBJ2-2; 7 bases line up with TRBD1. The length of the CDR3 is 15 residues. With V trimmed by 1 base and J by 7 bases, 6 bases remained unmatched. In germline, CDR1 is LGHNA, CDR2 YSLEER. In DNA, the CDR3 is TGCGCCAGCAGCCAAGCAAAGGGGGCTGGCGGGGAGCTGTTTTTT. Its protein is CASSQAKGAGGELFF.

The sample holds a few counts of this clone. CDR3 region: CASRQNSGELFF. The CDR3 nucleotides are TGCGCCAGCAGACAGAATTCAGGGGAGCTGTTTTTT. V gene TRBV5-1 combines with J gene TRBJ2-2; unclear D gene. Germline assignment: CDR1 SGHRS and CDR2 YFSETQ. The CDR3 is 12 amino acids. V was shortened by 5 bases and J by 8 bases, with 10 bases between the two germline ends.

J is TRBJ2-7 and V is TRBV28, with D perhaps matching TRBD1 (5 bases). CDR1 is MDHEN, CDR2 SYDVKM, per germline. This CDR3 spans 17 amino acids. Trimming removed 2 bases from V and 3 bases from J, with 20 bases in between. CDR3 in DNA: TGTGCCAGCAGTTTAAACGTTATCGCCAGGGTTAACTACGAGCAGTACTTC. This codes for CASSLNVIARVNYEQYF.

The CDR3 reads CASSSDRGSTMNTEAFF. In DNA, the CDR3 is TGCGCCAGCAGTTCGGACAGGGGGAGTACAATGAACACTGAAGCTTTCTTT. The chain has TRBV5-1 and TRBJ1-1; 10 nucleotides align to TRBD1. Germline lookup yields CDR1 SGHRS and CDR2 YFSETQ. This CDR3 region has 17 residues. After removal of 5 bases from V and 0 bases from J, the junction contained 10 bases not matched to a gene.

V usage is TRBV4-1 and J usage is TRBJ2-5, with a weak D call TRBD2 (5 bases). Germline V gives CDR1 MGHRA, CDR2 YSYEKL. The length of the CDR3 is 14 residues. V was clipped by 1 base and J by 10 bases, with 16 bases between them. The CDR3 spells CASSQGEAVGHQYF. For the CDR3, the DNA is TGCGCCAGCAGCCAAGGGGAAGCGGTAGGGCACCAGTACTTC.

In nucleotides, the CDR3 is TGTGCCAGCTCACCAGCGGGACTAAGAAACACCATATATTTT. Residues: CASSPAGLRNTIYF. The chain joins TRBV18 to TRBJ1-3, with D possibly TRBD1 on 5 matching bases. The length of the CDR3 is 14 residues. Germline V CDR1 and CDR2: KGHSH, LQKENI. Trimming cost V 2 bases and J 5 bases, with 10 bases left between them.

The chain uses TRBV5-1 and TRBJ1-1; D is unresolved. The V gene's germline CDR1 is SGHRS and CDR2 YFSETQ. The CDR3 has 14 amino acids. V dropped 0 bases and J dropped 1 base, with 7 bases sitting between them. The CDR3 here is CASSLGSGNTEAFF. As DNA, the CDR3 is TGCGCCAGCAGCTTGGGGTCGGGGAACACTGAAGCTTTCTTT.

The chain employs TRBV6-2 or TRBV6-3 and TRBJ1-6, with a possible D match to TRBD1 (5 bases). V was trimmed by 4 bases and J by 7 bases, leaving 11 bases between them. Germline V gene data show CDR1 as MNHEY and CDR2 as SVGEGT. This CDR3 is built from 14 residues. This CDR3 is CASSSGDQNSPLHF. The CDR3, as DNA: TGTGCCAGCAGTTCGGGGGACCAGAATTCACCCCTCCACTTT.

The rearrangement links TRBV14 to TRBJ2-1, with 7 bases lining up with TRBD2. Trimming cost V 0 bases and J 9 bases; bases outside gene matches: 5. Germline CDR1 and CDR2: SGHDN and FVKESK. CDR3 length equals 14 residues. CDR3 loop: CASSQEWGGLEQFF. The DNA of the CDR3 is TGTGCCAGCAGCCAAGAATGGGGGGGTCTTGAGCAGTTCTTC.

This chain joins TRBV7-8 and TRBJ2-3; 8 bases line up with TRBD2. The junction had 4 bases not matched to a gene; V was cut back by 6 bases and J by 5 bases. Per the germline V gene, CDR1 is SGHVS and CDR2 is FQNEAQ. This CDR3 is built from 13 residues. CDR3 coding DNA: TGTGCCAGCAGAAATCGGGGGGGAGATACGCAGTATTTT. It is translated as CASRNRGGDTQYF.

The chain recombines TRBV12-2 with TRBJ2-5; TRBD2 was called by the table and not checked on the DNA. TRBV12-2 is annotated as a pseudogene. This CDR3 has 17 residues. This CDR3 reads CASRSLLAGLPRETQYF. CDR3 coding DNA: TGTGCAAGTCGCTCGCTACTAGCGGGACTCCCTCGGGAGACCCAGTACTTC.

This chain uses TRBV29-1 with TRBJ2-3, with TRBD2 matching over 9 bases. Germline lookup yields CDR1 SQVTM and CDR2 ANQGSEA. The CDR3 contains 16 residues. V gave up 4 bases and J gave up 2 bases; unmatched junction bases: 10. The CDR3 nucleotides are TGCAGCGTTGGGGGGGCGAGCGGGAGGAACACAGATACGCAGTATTTT. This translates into CSVGGASGRNTDTQYF.

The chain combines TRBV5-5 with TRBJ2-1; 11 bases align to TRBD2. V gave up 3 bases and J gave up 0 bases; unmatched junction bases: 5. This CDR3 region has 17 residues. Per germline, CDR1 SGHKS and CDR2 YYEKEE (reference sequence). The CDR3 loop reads CASSYGTSGSSYNEQFF. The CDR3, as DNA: TGTGCCAGCAGCTACGGGACTAGCGGAAGCTCCTACAATGAGCAGTTCTTC.

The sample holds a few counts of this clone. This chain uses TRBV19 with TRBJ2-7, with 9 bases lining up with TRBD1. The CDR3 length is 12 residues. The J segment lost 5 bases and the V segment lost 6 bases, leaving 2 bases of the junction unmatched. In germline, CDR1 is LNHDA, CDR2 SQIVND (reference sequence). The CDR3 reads CASSRTGDEQYF. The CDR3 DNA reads TGTGCCAGTAGCCGGACAGGGGACGAGCAGTACTTC.

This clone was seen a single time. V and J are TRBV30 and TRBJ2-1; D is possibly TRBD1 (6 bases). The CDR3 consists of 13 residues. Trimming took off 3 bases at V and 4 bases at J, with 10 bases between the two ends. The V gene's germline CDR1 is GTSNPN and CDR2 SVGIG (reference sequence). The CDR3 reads CAWRGTLYNEQFF. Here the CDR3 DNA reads TGTGCCTGGAGAGGGACACTTTACAATGAGCAGTTCTTC.

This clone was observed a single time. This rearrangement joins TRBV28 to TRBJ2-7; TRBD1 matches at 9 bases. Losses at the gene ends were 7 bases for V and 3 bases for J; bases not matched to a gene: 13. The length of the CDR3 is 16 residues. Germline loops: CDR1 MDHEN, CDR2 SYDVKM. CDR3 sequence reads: CASTATGGGMIYEQYF. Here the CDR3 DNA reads TGTGCCAGCACCGCGACAGGGGGAGGGATGATCTACGAGCAGTACTTC.

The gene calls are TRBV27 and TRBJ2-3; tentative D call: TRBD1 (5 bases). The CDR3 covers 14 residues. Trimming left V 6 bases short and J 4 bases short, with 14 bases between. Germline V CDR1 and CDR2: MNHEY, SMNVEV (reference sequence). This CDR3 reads CASSPGLVSDTQYF. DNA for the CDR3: TGTGCCAGCAGCCCAGGGCTAGTCTCAGATACGCAGTATTTT.

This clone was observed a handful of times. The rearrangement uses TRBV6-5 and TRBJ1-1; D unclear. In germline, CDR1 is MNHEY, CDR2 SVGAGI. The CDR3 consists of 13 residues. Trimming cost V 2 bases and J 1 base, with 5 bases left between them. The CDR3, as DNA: TGTGCCAGCAGTTACGAGGCGAACACTGAAGCTTTCTTT. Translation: CASSYEANTEAFF.

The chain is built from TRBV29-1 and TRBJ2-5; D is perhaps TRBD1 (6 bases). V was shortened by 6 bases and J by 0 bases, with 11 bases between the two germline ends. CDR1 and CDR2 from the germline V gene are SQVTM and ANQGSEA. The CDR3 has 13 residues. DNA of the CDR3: TGCAGCGTCGGTGGACAGTACCAAGAGACCCAGTACTTC. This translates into CSVGGQYQETQYF.

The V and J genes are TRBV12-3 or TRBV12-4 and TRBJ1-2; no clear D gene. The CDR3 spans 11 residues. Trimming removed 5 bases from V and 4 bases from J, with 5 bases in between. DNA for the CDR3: TGTGCCAGCAGTACAAGCTATGGCTACACCTTC. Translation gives CASSTSYGYTF.

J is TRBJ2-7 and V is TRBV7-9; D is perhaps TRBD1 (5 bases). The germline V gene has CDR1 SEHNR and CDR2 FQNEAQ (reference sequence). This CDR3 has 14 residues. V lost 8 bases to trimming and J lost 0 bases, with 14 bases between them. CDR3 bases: TGTGCCAGCTCCCTAGGGGCCCTCTCCTACGAGCAGTACTTC. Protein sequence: CASSLGALSYEQYF.

The CDR3 nucleotides are TGTGCCAGCAGCTTAATGGGTGGGCCCTACGAGCAGTACTTC. This encodes CASSLMGGPYEQYF. This rearrangement joins TRBV11-2 to TRBJ2-7; D is ambiguous. V lost 2 bases to trimming and J lost 2 bases, with 10 bases between them. This CDR3 has 14 residues. Germline values: CDR1 SGHAT, CDR2 FQNNGV.

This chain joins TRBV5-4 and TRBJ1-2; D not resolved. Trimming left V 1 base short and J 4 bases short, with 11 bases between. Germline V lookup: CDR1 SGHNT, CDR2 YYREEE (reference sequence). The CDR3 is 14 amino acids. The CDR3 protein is CASSLFGELYGYTF. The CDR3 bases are TGTGCCAGCAGCTTGTTTGGAGAACTCTATGGCTACACCTTC.

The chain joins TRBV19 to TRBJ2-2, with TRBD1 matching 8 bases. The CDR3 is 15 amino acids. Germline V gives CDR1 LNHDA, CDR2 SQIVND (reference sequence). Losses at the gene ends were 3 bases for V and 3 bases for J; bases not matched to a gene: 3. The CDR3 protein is CASSMGQAYTGELFF. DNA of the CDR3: TGTGCCAGTAGTATGGGACAGGCCTACACCGGGGAGCTGTTTTTT.

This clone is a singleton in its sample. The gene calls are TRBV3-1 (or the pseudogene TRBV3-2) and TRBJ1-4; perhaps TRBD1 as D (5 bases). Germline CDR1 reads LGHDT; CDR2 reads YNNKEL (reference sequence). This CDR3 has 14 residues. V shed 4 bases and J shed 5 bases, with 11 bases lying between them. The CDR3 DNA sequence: TGTGCCAGCAGCCCACAGGCATTAAATGAAAAACTGTTTTTT. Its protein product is CASSPQALNEKLFF.